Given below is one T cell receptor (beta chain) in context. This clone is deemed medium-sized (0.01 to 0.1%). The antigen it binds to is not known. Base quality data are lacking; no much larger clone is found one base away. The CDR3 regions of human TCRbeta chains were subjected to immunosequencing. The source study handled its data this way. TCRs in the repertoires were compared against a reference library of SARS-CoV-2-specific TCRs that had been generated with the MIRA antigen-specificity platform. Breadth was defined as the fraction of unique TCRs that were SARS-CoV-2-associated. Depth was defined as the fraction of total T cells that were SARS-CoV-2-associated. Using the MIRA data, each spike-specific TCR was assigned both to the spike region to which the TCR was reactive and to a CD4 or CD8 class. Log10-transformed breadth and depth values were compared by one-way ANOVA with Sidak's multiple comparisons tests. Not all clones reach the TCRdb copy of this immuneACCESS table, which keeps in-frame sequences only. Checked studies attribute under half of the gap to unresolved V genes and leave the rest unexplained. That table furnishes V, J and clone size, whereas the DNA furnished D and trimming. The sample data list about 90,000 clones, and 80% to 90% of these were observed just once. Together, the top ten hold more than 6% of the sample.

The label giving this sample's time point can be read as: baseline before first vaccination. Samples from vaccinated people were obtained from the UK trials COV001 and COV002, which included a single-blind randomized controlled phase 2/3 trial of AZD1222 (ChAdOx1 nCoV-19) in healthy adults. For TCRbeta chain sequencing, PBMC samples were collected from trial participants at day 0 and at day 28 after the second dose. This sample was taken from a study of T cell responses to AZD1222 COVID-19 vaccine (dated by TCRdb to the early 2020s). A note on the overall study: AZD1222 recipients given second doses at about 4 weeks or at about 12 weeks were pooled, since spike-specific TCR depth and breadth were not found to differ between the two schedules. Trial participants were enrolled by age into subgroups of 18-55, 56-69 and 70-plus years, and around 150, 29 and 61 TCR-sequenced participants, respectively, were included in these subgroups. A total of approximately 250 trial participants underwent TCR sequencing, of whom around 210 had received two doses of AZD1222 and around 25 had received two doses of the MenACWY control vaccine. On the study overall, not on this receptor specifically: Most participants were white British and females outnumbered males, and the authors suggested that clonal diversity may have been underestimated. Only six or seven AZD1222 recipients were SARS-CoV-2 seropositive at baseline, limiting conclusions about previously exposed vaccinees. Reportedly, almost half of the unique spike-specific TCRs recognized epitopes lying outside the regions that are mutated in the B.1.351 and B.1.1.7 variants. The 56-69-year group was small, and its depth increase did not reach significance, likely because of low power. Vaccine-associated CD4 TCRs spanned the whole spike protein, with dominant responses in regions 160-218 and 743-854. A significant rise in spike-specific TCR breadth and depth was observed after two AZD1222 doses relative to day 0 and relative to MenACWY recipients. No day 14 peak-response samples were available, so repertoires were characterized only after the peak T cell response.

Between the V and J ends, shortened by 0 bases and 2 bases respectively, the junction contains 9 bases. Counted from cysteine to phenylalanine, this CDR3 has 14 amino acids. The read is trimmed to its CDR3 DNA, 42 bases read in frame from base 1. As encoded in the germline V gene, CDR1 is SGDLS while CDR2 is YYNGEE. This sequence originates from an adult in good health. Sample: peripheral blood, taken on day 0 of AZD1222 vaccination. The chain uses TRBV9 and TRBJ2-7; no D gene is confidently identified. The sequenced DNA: TGTGCCAGCAGCGTAGGAGTTATGCCCTACGAGCAGTACTTC. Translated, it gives CASSVGVMPYEQYF.